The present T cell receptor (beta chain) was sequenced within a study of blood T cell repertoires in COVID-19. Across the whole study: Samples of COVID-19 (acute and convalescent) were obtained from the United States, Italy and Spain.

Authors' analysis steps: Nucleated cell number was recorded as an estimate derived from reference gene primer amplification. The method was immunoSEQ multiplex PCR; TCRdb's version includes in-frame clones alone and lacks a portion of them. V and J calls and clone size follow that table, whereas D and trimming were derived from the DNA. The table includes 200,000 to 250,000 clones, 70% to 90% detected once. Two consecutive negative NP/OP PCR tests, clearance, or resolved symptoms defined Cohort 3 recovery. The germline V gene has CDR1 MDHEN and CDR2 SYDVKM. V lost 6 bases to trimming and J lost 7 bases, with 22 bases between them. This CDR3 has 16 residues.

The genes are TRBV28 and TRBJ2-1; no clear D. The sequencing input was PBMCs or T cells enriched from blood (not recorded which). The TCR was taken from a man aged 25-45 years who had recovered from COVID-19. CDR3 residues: CASRTARAALGNEQFF. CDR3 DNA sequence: TGTGCCAGCAGAACCGCTCGTGCGGCCCTTGGGAATGAGCAGTTCTTC.